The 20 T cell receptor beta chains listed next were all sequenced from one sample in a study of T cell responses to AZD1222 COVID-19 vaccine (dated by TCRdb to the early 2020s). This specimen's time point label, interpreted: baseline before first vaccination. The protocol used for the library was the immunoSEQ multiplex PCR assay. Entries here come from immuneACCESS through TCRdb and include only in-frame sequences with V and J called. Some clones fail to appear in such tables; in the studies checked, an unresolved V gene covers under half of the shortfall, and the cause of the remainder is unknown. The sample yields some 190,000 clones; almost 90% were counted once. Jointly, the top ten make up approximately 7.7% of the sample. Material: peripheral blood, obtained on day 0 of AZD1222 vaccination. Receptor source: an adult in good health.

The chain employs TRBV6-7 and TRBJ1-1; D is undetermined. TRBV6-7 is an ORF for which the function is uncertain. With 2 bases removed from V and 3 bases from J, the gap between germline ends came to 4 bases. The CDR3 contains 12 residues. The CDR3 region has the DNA TGTGCCAGCAGTTACGTGGACACTGAAGCTTTCTTT. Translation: CASSYVDTEAFF.

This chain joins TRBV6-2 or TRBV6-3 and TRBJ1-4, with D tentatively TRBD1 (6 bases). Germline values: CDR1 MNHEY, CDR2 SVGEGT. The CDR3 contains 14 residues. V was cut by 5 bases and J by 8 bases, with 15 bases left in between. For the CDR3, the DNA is TGTGCCAGCAGTGGGACAACCGTGGGAGAAAAACTGTTTTTT. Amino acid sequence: CASSGTTVGEKLFF.

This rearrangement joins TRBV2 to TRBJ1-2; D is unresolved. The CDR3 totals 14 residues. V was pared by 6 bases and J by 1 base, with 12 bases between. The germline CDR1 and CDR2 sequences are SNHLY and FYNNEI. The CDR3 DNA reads TGTGCCAGCAGGTGGTTCCGGGGTAACTATGGCTACACCTTC. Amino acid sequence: CASRWFRGNYGYTF.

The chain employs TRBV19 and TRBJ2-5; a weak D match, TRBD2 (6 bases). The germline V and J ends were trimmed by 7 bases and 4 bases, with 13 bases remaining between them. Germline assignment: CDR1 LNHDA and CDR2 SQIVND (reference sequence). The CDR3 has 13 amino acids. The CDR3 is CASKTGGTETQYF. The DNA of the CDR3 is TGTGCCAGTAAGACCGGGGGTACAGAGACCCAGTACTTC.

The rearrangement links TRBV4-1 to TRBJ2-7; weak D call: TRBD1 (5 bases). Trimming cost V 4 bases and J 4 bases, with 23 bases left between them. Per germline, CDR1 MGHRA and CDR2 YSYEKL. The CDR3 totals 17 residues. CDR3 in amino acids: CASSLQVDSELPYEQYF. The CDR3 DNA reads TGCGCCAGCAGCCTCCAAGTAGACAGCGAACTACCATACGAGCAGTACTTC.

The CDR3: CSARRGSPLHF. The CDR3 DNA sequence: TGCAGTGCCCGGAGAGGGTCACCCCTCCACTTT. The chain has TRBV20-1 and TRBJ1-6; no clear D. The CDR3 is 11 residues long. The V gene lost 6 bases and the J gene lost 10 bases, with 10 bases spanning the gap. Germline V CDR1 and CDR2: DFQATT, SNEGSKA (reference sequence).

The CDR3 is CASALAQSTDTQYF. DNA for the CDR3: TGTGCCAGCGCGCTAGCGCAAAGCACAGATACGCAGTATTTT. The rearrangement uses TRBV7-3 and TRBJ2-3, with D maybe TRBD2 (6 bases). The CDR3 totals 14 residues. Trimming left V 8 bases short and J 0 bases short, with 12 bases between. Germline CDR1 reads SGHTA; CDR2 reads FQGTGA.

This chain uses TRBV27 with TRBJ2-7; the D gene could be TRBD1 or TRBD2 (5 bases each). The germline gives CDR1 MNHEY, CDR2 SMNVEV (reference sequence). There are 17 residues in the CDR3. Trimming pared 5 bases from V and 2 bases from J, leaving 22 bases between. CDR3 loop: CASSPFEGLHQTYEQYF. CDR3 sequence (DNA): TGTGCCAGCAGTCCTTTTGAGGGGCTCCACCAAACCTACGAGCAGTACTTC.

CDR3 sequence reads: CASSLEAGVYGYTF. The DNA for the CDR3 is TGTGCCAGCAGCTTAGAGGCAGGAGTCTATGGCTACACCTTC. This chain uses TRBV7-2 with TRBJ1-2; unclear D gene. The CDR3 totals 14 residues. V gave up 1 base and J gave up 4 bases, with 10 bases separating them. The V gene's germline CDR1 is SGHTA and CDR2 FQGNSA.

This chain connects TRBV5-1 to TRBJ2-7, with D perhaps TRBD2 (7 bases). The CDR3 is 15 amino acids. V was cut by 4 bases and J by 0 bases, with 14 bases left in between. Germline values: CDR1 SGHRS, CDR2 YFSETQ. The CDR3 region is CASSPLRGASYEQYF. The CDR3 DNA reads TGCGCCAGCAGCCCTCTCCGGGGGGCCTCCTACGAGCAGTACTTC.

Here the CDR3 reads CASSVDRGYGYTF. Here the CDR3 DNA reads TGTGCCAGCAGTGTAGACAGGGGGTATGGCTACACCTTC. The gene calls are TRBV2 and TRBJ1-2; 9 nucleotides line up with TRBD1. The CDR3 has 13 amino acids. Looked up from germline, CDR1 is SNHLY and CDR2 is FYNNEI. Germline trimming cut 4 bases from V and 5 bases from J; bases unmatched to any gene: 2. The full variable domain, rest sourced from reference TRBV2 and TRBJ1-2, is EPEVTQTPSHQVTQMGQEVILRCVPISNHLYFYWYRQILGQKVEFLVSFYNNEISEKSEIFDDQFSVERPDGSNFTLKIRSTKLEDSAMYFCASSVDRGYGYTFGSGTRLTVV.

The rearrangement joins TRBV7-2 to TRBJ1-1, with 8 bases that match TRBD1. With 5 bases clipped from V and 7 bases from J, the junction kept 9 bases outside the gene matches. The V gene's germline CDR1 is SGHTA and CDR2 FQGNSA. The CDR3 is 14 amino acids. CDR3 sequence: CASSLTGVFREAFF. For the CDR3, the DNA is TGTGCCAGCAGCCTGACAGGGGTGTTTCGTGAAGCTTTCTTT. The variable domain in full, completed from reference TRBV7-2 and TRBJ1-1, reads GAGVSQSPSNKVTEKGKDVELRCDPISGHTALYWYRQSLGQGLEFLIYFQGNSAPDKSGLPSDRFSAERTGGSVSTLTIQRTQQEDSAVYLCASSLTGVFREAFFGQGTRLTVV.

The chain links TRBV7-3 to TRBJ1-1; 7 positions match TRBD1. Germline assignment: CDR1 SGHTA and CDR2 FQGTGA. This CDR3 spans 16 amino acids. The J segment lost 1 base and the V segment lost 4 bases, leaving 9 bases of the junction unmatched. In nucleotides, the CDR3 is TGTGCCAGCAGCTCGGTGGCCAGGGGGACGAACACTGAAGCTTTCTTT. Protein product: CASSSVARGTNTEAFF.

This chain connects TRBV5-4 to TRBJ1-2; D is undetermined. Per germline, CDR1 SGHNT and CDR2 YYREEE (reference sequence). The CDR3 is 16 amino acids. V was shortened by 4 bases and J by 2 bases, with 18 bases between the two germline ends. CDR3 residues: CASSSNARTVNYGYTF. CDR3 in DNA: TGTGCCAGCAGCAGCAACGCCCGGACGGTGAACTATGGCTACACCTTC.

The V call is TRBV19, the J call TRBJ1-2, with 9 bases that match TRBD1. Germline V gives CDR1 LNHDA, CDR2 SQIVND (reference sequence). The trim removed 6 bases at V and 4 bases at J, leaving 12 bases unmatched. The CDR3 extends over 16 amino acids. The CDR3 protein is CASSLSQGARGYGYTF. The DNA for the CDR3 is TGTGCCAGTAGCTTGTCACAGGGGGCGCGGGGCTATGGCTACACCTTC. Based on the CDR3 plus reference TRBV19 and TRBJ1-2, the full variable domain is DGGITQSPKYLFRKEGQNVTLSCEQNLNHDAMYWYRQDPGQGLRLIYYSQIVNDFQKGDIAEGYSVSREKKESFPLTVTSAQKNPTAFYLCASSLSQGARGYGYTFGSGTRLTVV.

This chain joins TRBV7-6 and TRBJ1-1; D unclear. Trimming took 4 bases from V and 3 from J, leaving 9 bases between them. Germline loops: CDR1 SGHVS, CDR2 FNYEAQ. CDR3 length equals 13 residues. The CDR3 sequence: CASSSYSDTEAFF. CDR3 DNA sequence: TGTGCCAGCAGCTCGTACTCGGACACTGAAGCTTTCTTT.

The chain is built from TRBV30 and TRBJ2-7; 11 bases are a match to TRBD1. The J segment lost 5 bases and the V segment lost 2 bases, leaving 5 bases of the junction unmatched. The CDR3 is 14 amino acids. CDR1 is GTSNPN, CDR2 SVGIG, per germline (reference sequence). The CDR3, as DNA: TGTGCCTGGAGTATCGGACAGGGGGCCCACGAGCAGTACTTC. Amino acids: CAWSIGQGAHEQYF.

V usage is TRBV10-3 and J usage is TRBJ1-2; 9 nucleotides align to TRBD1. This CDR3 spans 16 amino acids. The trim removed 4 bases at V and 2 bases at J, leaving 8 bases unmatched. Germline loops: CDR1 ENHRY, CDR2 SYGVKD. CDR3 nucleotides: TGTGCCATCAGTGGATCCTTCGGACAGGGGAACTATGGCTACACCTTC. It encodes CAISGSFGQGNYGYTF.

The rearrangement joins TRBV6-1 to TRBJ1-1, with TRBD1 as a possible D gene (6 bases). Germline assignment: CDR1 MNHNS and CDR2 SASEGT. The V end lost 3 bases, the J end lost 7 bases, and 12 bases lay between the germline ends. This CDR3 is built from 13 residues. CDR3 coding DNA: TGTGCCAGCAGTGAGGGGGGCGTCGGTGAAGCTTTCTTT. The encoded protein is CASSEGGVGEAFF.

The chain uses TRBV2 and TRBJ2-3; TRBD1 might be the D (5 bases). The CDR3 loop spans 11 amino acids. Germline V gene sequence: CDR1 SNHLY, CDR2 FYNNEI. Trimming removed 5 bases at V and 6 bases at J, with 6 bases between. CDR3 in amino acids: CASSYRDTQYF. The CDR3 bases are TGTGCCAGCAGTTACAGGGATACGCAGTATTTT.